The 25 T cell receptor beta chains below were found in one sample sequenced in a study of beta chain features in type 1 diabetes. General study findings and limits: Shortening of TCRB CDR3s, moderate but significant, appeared in all four CD4+ subsets of Type 1 diabetes patients.

Expressed TCRB transcripts were sequenced because the entire RNA isolate underwent reverse transcription. TCRdb's table, derived via immunoSEQ multiplex PCR, lists solely in-frame clones and lacks some. Of a few hundred thousand clones detected, around 16% appear once; the ten largest clones hold 0.015% to 0.017%. What these receptors recognize is not known. Sequenced: naive CD4+ T cells from blood. These receptors originate from a man in his late teens or twenties with type 1 diabetes.

There are a few counts of this clone. The V gene is TRBV5-1, the J gene TRBJ2-7, with D possibly TRBD1 on 5 matching bases. This CDR3 is 15 amino acids long. V lost 1 base and J lost 1, with 12 bases in between. Germline V gene lookup returns CDR1 SGHRS and CDR2 YFSETQ. The CDR3 is CASSLRQGTSYEQYF. CDR3 sequence (DNA): TGCGCCAGCAGCTTGAGGCAGGGCACTTCCTACGAGCAGTACTTC.

This clone was counted a few times. This sequence joins TRBV14 and TRBJ2-5; the match to TRBD2 covers 7 bases. The V gene's germline CDR1 is SGHDN and CDR2 FVKESK. Trimming took 0 bases from V and 7 from J; bases not matched to a gene: 8. The CDR3 loop spans 15 amino acids. DNA of the CDR3: TGTGCCAGCAGCCAAGATCGCGCTAGCGGAATGACCCAGTACTTC. This translates into CASSQDRASGMTQYF.

This clone turned up a few times. The chain links TRBV7-9 to TRBJ2-1, with D uncertain. Deletions cut 4 bases from V and 4 bases from J, with 14 bases between. Per germline, CDR1 SEHNR and CDR2 FQNEAQ (reference sequence). This CDR3 is built from 15 residues. The CDR3 sequence: CASSSTRDSYNEQFF. In DNA form, the CDR3 reads TGTGCCAGCAGCTCCACCCGAGACTCTTACAATGAGCAGTTCTTC.

V usage is TRBV14 and J usage is TRBJ1-6; weak D call: TRBD1 (5 bases). CDR1 is SGHDN and CDR2 is FVKESK in the germline V gene. The CDR3 has 14 residues. V was shortened by 5 bases and J by 10 bases, with 15 bases between the two germline ends. The CDR3 sequence: CASSIDSAWSPLHF. The CDR3 region has the DNA TGTGCCAGCAGCATCGACAGTGCTTGGTCACCCCTCCACTTT. The whole variable domain, remainder taken from reference TRBV14 and TRBJ1-6, is EAGVTQFPSHSVIEKGQTVTLRCDPISGHDNLYWYRRVMGKEIKFLLHFVKESKQDESGMPNNRFLAERTGGTYSTLKVQPAELEDSGVYFCASSIDSAWSPLHFGNGTRLTVT.

The chain joins TRBV9 to TRBJ1-2; D uncertain. CDR3 size: 14 residues. V lost 4 bases to trimming and J lost 4 bases, with 14 bases between them. Germline-derived CDR1 and CDR2 are SGDLS and YYNGEE. CDR3 DNA sequence: TGTGCCAGCAGCCCAGCGGTGTTATTCTATGGCTACACCTTC. This codes for CASSPAVLFYGYTF.

The chain employs TRBV30 and TRBJ2-2, with D maybe TRBD2 (5 bases). CDR3 length equals 14 residues. Germline V CDR1 and CDR2: GTSNPN, SVGIG (reference sequence). V shed 0 bases and J shed 5 bases, with 10 bases lying between them. This CDR3 reads CAWSVLGGTGELFF. DNA for the CDR3: TGTGCCTGGAGTGTACTAGGCGGTACCGGGGAGCTGTTTTTT.

On this clone itself: Other nucleotide sequences from this sample produce the same CDR3. This chain connects TRBV5-1 to TRBJ1-1; D might be TRBD1 (5 bases). This CDR3 is 14 amino acids long. Looked up from germline, CDR1 is SGHRS and CDR2 is YFSETQ. Deletions cut 0 bases from V and 4 bases from J, with 10 bases between. The CDR3 reads CASSLAQGGTEAFF. For the CDR3, the DNA is TGCGCCAGCAGCTTGGCGCAGGGTGGCACTGAAGCTTTCTTT. Full variable domain (remainder filled in from reference TRBV5-1 and TRBJ1-1): KAGVTQTPRYLIKTRGQQVTLSCSPISGHRSVSWYQQTPGQGLQFLFEYFSETQRNKGNFPGRFSGRQFSNSRSEMNVSTLELGDSALYLCASSLAQGGTEAFFGQGTRLTVV.

This clone was seen only a few times. V usage is TRBV2 and J usage is TRBJ2-5, with TRBD1 identical over 8 bases. CDR3 size: 17 residues. The ends lost 4 bases at V and 7 bases at J; junction bases unmatched: 17. The germline CDR1 and CDR2 sequences are SNHLY and FYNNEI. The CDR3 here is CASSARRFGQGGTTQYF. The CDR3 DNA is TGTGCCAGCAGTGCCCGAAGGTTTGGACAGGGCGGTACGACCCAGTACTTC.

This clone was detected once. CDR3 DNA sequence: TGTGCCAGCAGTTTCAGGATGTTGAACACTGAAGCTTTCTTT. Translation gives CASSFRMLNTEAFF. The chain uses TRBV27 and TRBJ1-1; D is uncertain. Germline CDR1 and CDR2: MNHEY and SMNVEV (reference sequence). This CDR3 contains 14 residues. V lost 3 bases and J 0 bases, leaving 8 bases between the germline ends.

The chain couples TRBV5-6 to TRBJ2-7, with TRBD2 matching over 12 bases. Losses at the gene ends were 4 bases for V and 7 bases for J; bases not matched to a gene: 6. CDR1 and CDR2 (germline): SGHDT, YYEEEE. The CDR3 contains 14 residues. CDR3 sequence: CASSPPSGRGEQYF. In DNA form, the CDR3 reads TGTGCCAGCAGCCCGCCTAGCGGGAGGGGAGAGCAGTACTTC.

The chain carries TRBV10-1 and TRBJ2-5; TRBD2 aligns across 9 bases. The CDR3 is 15 amino acids. J gave up 2 bases and V 0 bases, and 1 base lay outside the gene matches. Germline CDR1 and CDR2: WNHNN and SYGVQD (reference sequence). The CDR3 here is CASSESAGGQETQYF. Written as DNA, the CDR3 is TGCGCCAGCAGTGAGTCAGCGGGGGGACAAGAGACCCAGTACTTC.

This clone was detected a few times. The rearrangement links TRBV30 to TRBJ2-1; TRBD1 is a possible D gene (5 bases). Per the germline V gene, CDR1 is GTSNPN and CDR2 is SVGIG (reference sequence). Between the trimmed V and J ends, which lost 2 bases and 7 bases, there was a span of 18 bases. The length of the CDR3 is 15 residues. The DNA for the CDR3 is TGTGCCTGGAGTAAGGGGATAGTGGAAGTGAATGAGCAGTTCTTC. Its protein product is CAWSKGIVEVNEQFF.

In its sample, this clone was seen a few times. This chain uses TRBV13 with TRBJ2-7; 9 nucleotides align to TRBD2. The CDR3 has 18 amino acids. Germline loops: CDR1 PRHDT, CDR2 FYEKMQ (reference sequence). The V segment lost 0 bases and the J segment 4 bases; nucleotides outside the gene matches: 13. CDR3 protein: CASSLGLRLAVRGYEQYF. CDR3 DNA sequence: TGTGCCAGCAGCTTAGGCCTGAGACTAGCGGTGAGGGGGTACGAGCAGTACTTC.

V and J are TRBV5-1 and TRBJ2-7, with 10 bases identical to TRBD2. The CDR3 contains 15 residues. In germline, CDR1 is SGHRS, CDR2 YFSETQ. The ends lost 4 bases at V and 0 bases at J; junction bases unmatched: 4. CDR3 sequence: CASSLGTSDSYEQYF. The CDR3, as DNA: TGCGCCAGCAGCCTGGGGACTAGCGACTCCTACGAGCAGTACTTC.

The J gene is TRBJ2-3, the V gene TRBV6-1; 7 positions match TRBD1. The V gene end was trimmed by 3 bases and the J gene end by 2 bases; junction bases not matched to a gene: 2. The germline V gene has CDR1 MNHNS and CDR2 SASEGT. The CDR3 is 14 residues long. In DNA form, the CDR3 reads TGTGCCAGCAGTGAGGGACAGCTCACAGATACGCAGTATTTT. Its translation is CASSEGQLTDTQYF.

The chain links TRBV11-2 to TRBJ2-2; 8 bases align to TRBD2. CDR1 is SGHAT and CDR2 is FQNNGV in the germline V gene. V was pared by 2 bases and J by 4 bases, with 6 bases of the junction left unmatched. This CDR3 comprises 16 residues. CDR3 bases: TGTGCCAGCAGCTTACGGCTAGCGGGCTTCACCGGGGAGCTGTTTTTT. Translation gives CASSLRLAGFTGELFF.

This clone was seen a few times. The rearrangement links TRBV5-6 to TRBJ2-5, with 8 nucleotides matching TRBD2. Trimming removed 6 bases from V and 5 bases from J; junction bases left unmatched: 9. This CDR3 has 14 residues. Looked up from germline, CDR1 is SGHDT and CDR2 is YYEEEE. The CDR3 region has the DNA TGTGCCAGCACCTTCGGGACTAGATCTGAGACCCAGTACTTC. Translation: CASTFGTRSETQYF.

The rearrangement links TRBV11-2 to TRBJ2-3; 14 nucleotides match TRBD2. Looked up from germline, CDR1 is SGHAT and CDR2 is FQNNGV. The CDR3 is 16 amino acids. Unmatched junction bases numbered 7, after V lost 5 bases and J lost 6 bases. DNA of the CDR3: TGTGCCAGCAGCCTGGGACTAGCGGGGGTTTCCGATACGCAGTATTTT. It yields the protein CASSLGLAGVSDTQYF.

The chain joins TRBV7-2 to TRBJ1-5; D gene unclear. V dropped 4 bases and J dropped 0 bases, with 7 bases sitting between them. The CDR3 length is 14 residues. The germline gives CDR1 SGHTA, CDR2 FQGNSA. CDR3 region: CASSSLYSNQPQHF. The CDR3 region has the DNA TGTGCCAGCAGCTCTCTTTATAGCAATCAGCCCCAGCATTTT. Complete variable domain (other parts from reference TRBV7-2 and TRBJ1-5): GAGVSQSPSNKVTEKGKDVELRCDPISGHTALYWYRQSLGQGLEFLIYFQGNSAPDKSGLPSDRFSAERTGGSVSTLTIQRTQQEDSAVYLCASSSLYSNQPQHFGDGTRLSIL.

The chain employs TRBV10-2 and TRBJ2-5; maybe TRBD1 (7 bases). This CDR3 contains 13 residues. The germline V and J ends were trimmed by 7 bases and 4 bases, with 13 bases remaining between them. The germline gives CDR1 WSHSY, CDR2 SAAADI. Here the CDR3 reads CASMEGARETQYF. The CDR3 nucleotides are TGCGCCAGCATGGAGGGGGCGAGAGAGACCCAGTACTTC.

This clone has a handful of counts. The rearrangement joins TRBV7-2 to TRBJ2-3, with TRBD2 identical over 7 bases. V was clipped by 8 bases and J by 5 bases; unmatched bases: 7. This CDR3 comprises 13 residues. Per the germline V gene, CDR1 is SGHTA and CDR2 is FQGNSA. The CDR3, as DNA: TGTGCCAGCTGCCGGGGAGGGGAAGATACGCAGTATTTT. Protein sequence: CASCRGGEDTQYF.

The sample holds a few counts of this clone. The chain uses TRBV19 and TRBJ2-1, with TRBD1 matching over 7 bases. The CDR3 sequence is 15 residues long. Per germline, CDR1 LNHDA and CDR2 SQIVND (reference sequence). The V gene end was trimmed by 5 bases and the J gene end by 2 bases; junction bases not matched to a gene: 6. The CDR3 coding sequence is TGTGCCAGTAGTGCGGACAGGTTACCCTACAATGAGCAGTTCTTC. This encodes CASSADRLPYNEQFF.

This clone was seen a handful of times. The rearrangement uses TRBV28 and TRBJ2-1; TRBD1 might be the D (6 bases). Trimming took 8 bases from V and 5 from J, leaving 16 bases between them. From germline, CDR1 is MDHEN and CDR2 SYDVKM. The CDR3 extends over 14 amino acids. DNA of the CDR3: TGTGCCAGCTGGGGGCCCGGGACCCACAATGAGCAGTTCTTC. Protein product: CASWGPGTHNEQFF.

This clone has a handful of counts. This CDR3 is CASSLPAGWGNTEAFF. Written as DNA, the CDR3 is TGTGCCAGCAGCCTTCCCGCGGGTTGGGGGAACACTGAAGCTTTCTTT. The rearrangement links TRBV14 to TRBJ1-1, with D hard to call. Germline V gene lookup returns CDR1 SGHDN and CDR2 FVKESK. The V gene lost 4 bases and the J gene lost 1 base, with 16 bases spanning the gap. The CDR3 totals 16 residues.

This rearrangement joins TRBV9 to TRBJ2-5, with D tentatively TRBD1 (6 bases). V lost 0 bases and J lost 2, with 14 bases in between. This CDR3 is 16 amino acids long. Germline lookup yields CDR1 SGDLS and CDR2 YYNGEE. This CDR3 is CASSVDWDIKQETQYF. The CDR3 DNA sequence: TGTGCCAGCAGCGTAGATTGGGACATAAAGCAAGAGACCCAGTACTTC.